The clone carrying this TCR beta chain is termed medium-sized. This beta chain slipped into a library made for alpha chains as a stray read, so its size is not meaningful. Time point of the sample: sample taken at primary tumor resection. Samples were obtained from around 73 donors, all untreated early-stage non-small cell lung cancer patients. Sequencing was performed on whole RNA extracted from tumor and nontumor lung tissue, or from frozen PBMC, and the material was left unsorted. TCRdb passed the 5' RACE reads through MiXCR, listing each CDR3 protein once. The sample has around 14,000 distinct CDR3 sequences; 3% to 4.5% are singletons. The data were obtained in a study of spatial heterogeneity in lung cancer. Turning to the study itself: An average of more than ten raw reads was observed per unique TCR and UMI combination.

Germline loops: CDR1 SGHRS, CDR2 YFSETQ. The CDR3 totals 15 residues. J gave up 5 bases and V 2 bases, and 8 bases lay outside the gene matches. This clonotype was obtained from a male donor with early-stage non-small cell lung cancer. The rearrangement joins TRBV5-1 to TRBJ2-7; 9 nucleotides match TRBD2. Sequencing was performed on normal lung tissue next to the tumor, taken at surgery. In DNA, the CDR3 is TGCGCCAGCAGCTTCACTAGCGGGTTGAGCCACGAGCAGTACTTC. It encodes CASSFTSGLSHEQYF.